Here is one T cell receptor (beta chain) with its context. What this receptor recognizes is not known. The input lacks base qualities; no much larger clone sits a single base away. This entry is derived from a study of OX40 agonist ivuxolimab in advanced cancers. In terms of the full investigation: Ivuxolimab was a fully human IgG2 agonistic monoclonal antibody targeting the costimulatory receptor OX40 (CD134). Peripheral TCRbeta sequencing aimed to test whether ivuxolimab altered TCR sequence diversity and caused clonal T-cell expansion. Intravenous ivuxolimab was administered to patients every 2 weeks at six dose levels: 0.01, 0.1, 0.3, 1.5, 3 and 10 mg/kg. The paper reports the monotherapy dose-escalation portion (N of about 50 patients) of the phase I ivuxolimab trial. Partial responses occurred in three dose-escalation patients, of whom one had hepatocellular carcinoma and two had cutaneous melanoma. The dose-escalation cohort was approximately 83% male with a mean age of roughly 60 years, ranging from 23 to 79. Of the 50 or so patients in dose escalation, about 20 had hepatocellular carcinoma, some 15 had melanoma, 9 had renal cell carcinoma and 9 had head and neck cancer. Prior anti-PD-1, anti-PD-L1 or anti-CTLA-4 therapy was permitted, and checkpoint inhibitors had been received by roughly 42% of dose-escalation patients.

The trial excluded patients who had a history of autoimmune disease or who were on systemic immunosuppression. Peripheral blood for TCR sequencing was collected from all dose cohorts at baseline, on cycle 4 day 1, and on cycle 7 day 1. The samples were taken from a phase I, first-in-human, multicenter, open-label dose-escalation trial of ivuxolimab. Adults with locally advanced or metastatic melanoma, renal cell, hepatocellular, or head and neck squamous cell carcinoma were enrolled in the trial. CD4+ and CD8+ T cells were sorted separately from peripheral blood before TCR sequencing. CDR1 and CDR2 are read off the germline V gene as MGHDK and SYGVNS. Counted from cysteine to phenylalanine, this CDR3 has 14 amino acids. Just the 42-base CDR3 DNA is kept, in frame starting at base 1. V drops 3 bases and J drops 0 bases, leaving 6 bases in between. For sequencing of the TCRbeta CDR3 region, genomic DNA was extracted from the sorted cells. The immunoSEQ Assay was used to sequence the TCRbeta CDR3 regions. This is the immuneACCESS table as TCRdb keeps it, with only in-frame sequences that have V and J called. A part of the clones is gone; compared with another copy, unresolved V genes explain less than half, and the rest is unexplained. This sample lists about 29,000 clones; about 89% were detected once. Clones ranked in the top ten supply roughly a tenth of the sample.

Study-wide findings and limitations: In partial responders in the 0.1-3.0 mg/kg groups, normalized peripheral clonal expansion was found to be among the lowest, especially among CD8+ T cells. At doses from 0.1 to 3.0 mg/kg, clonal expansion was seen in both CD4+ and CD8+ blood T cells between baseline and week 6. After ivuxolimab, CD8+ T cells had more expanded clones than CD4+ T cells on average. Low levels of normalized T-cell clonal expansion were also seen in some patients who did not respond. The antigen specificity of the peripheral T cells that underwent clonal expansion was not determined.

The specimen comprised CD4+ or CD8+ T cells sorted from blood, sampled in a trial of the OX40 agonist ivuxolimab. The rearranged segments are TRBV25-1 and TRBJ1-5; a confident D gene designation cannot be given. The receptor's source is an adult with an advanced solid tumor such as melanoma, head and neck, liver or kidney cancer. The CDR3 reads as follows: CASSDFGSNQPQHF. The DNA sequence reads TGTGCCAGCAGTGATTTTGGTAGCAATCAGCCCCAGCATTTT.